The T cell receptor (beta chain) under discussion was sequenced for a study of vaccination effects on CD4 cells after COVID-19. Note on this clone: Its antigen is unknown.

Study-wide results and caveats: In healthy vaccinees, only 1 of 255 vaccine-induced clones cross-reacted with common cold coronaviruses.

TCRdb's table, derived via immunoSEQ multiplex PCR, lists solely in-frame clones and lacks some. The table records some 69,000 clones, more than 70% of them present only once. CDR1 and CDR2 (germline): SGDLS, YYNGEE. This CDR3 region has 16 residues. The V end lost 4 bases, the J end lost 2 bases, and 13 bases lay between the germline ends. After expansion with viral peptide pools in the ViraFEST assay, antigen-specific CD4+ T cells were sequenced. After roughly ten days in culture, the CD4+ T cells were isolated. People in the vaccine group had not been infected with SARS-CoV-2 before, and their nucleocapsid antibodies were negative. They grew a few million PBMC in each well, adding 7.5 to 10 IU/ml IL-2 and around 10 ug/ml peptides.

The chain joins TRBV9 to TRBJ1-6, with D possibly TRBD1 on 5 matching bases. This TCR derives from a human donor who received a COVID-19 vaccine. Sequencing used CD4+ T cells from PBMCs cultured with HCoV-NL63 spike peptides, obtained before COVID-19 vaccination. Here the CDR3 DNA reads TGTGCCAGCAGCCCCCGGGAGGGGACCTATAATTCACCCCTCCACTTT. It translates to CASSPREGTYNSPLHF.